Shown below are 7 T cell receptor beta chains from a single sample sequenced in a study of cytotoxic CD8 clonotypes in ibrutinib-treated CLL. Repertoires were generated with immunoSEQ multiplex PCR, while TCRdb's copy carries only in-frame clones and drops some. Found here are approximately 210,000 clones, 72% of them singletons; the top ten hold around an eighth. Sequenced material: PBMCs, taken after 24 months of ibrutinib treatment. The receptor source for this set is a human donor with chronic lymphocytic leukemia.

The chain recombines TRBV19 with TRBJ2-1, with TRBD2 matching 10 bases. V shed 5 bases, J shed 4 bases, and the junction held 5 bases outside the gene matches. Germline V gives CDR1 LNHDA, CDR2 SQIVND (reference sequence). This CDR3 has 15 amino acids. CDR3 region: CASSPTSGNYNEQFF. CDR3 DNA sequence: TGTGCCAGTAGTCCAACTAGCGGGAATTACAATGAGCAGTTCTTC.

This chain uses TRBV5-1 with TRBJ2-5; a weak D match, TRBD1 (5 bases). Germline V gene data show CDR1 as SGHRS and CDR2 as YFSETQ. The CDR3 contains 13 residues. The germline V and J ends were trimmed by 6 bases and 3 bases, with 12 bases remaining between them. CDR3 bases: TGCGCCAGCAAGTTCATAGGGGAAGAGACCCAGTACTTC. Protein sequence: CASKFIGEETQYF.

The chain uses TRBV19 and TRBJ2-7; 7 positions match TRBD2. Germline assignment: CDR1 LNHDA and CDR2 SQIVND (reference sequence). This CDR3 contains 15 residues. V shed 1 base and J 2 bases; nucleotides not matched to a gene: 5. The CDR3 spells CASSIGLADTYEQYF. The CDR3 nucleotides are TGTGCCAGTAGTATAGGGCTAGCGGACACCTACGAGCAGTACTTC. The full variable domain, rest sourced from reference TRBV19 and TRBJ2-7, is DGGITQSPKYLFRKEGQNVTLSCEQNLNHDAMYWYRQDPGQGLRLIYYSQIVNDFQKGDIAEGYSVSREKKESFPLTVTSAQKNPTAFYLCASSIGLADTYEQYFGPGTRLTVT.

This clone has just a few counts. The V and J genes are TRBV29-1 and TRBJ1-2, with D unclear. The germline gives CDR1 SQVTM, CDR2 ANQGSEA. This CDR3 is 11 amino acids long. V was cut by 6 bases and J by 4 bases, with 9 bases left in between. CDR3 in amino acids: CSVEGGYGYTF. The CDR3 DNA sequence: TGCAGCGTGGAGGGTGGCTATGGCTACACCTTC. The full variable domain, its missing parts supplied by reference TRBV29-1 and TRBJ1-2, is SAVISQKPSRDICQRGTSLTIQCQVDSQVTMMFWYRQQPGQSLTLIATANQGSEATYESGFVIDKFPISRPNLTFSTLTVSNMSPEDSSIYLCSVEGGYGYTFGSGTRLTVV.

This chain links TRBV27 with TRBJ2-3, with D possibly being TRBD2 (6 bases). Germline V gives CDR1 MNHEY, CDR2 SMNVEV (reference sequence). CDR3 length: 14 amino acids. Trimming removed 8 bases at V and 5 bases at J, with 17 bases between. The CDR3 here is CASGRKRREDTQYF. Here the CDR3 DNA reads TGTGCCAGCGGCCGGAAGAGGAGGGAAGATACGCAGTATTTT.

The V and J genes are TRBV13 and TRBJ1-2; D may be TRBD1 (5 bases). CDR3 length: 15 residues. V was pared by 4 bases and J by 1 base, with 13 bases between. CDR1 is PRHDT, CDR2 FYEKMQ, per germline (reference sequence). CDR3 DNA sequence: TGTGCCAGCAGCTCAAAACAGGCTTATAACTATGGCTACACCTTC. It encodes CASSSKQAYNYGYTF.

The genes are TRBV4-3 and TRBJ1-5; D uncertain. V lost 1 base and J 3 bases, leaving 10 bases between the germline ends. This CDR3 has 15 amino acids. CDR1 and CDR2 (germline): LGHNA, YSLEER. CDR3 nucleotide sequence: TGCGCCAGCAGCCAAGGAGGGAGCGTCAATCAGCCCCAGCATTTT. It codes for CASSQGGSVNQPQHF.